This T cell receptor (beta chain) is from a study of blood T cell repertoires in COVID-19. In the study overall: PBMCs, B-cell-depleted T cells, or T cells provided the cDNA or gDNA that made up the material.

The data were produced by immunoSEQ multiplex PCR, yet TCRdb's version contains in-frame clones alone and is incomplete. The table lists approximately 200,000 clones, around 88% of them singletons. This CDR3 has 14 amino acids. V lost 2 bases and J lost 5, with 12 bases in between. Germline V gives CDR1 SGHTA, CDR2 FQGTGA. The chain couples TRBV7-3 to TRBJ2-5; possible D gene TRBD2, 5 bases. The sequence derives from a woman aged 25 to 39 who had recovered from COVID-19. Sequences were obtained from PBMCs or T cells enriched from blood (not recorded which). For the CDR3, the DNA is TGTGCCAGCAGCTTAGCCGGGGTGGACGAGACCCAGTACTTC. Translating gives CASSLAGVDETQYF.